The entry below gives a single T cell receptor (beta chain) sequence along with its context. The clone's antigen remains unknown. No qualities accompany the bases; no much larger clone lies one base away. Genomic DNA was extracted from sorted cells for sequencing of the TCRbeta CDR3 region. The immunoSEQ Assay was used to sequence the TCRbeta CDR3 regions. Drawn from immuneACCESS, this table holds only the in-frame rearrangements with V and J called that TCRdb kept. Clones are partly lost; checked studies trace under half to an unresolved V gene and leave the rest unexplained. The sample records around 77,000 clones, around nine tenths of which are singletons. Around 2.5% of the sample belongs to the ten largest clones. This sample was taken from a study of OX40 agonist ivuxolimab in advanced cancers. In the study overall: Ivuxolimab, which targeted the costimulatory receptor OX40 (CD134), was an agonistic, fully human IgG2 monoclonal antibody. Peripheral TCRbeta sequencing aimed to test whether ivuxolimab altered TCR sequence diversity and caused clonal T-cell expansion. Intravenous ivuxolimab was administered to patients every 2 weeks at six dose levels: 0.01, 0.1, 0.3, 1.5, 3 and 10 mg/kg. Of the approximately 54 patients in dose escalation, about 20 had hepatocellular carcinoma, some 15 had melanoma, 9 had renal cell carcinoma and 9 had head and neck cancer. The monotherapy dose-escalation portion (N ≈ 55 patients) of the phase I ivuxolimab trial is reported in the paper. Partial responses occurred in three dose-escalation patients, of whom one had hepatocellular carcinoma and two had cutaneous melanoma. The dose-escalation cohort was roughly 83% male with a mean age of approximately 59 years, ranging from about 23 to 85. Prior anti-PD-1, anti-PD-L1 or anti-CTLA-4 therapy was permitted, and about 40% of dose-escalation patients had received checkpoint inhibitors. Study-wide findings and limitations: Clonal expansion of both CD4+ and CD8+ blood T cells was observed from baseline to week 6 at doses 0.1 to 3.0 mg/kg. The antigen specificity of the peripheral T cells that underwent clonal expansion was not determined. In the 0.1-3.0 mg/kg groups, partial responders were among the patients with the lowest normalized peripheral clonal expansion, particularly in CD8+ T cells. Low levels of normalized T-cell clonal expansion were also shown by some nonresponding patients. After ivuxolimab, CD8+ T cells had more expanded clones than CD4+ T cells on average.

From cysteine to phenylalanine, the CDR3 is 15 amino acids long. Only the CDR3 part of the read is kept: 45 bases, read in frame from the first base. V is clipped by 4 bases and J by 4 bases, and the sequence between their germline boundaries is 14 bases long. In the germline V gene, CDR1 corresponds to SGHAT and CDR2 to FQNNGV. Patients with autoimmune disease history or receiving systemic immunosuppression were excluded from the trial. Peripheral blood for TCR sequencing was collected from all dose cohorts at baseline, on cycle 4 day 1, and on cycle 7 day 1. Samples were obtained from an open-label, multicenter, first-in-human phase I dose-escalation trial of ivuxolimab. Adults with locally advanced or metastatic head and neck squamous cell, hepatocellular, melanoma or renal cell carcinoma were enrolled in the trial. Before TCR sequencing, CD4+ and CD8+ T cells were separately sorted from peripheral blood.

This clonotype was sampled from an adult with an advanced solid tumor such as melanoma, head and neck, liver or kidney cancer. Source: CD4+ or CD8+ T cells sorted from blood, taken in a trial of the OX40 agonist ivuxolimab. The sequence is built from TRBV11-2 and TRBJ1-3; a weak D assignment points to TRBD1 (6 bases agree). This receptor carries the CDR3 CASSSTTGAGNTIYF. The DNA is TGTGCCAGCAGCTCCACGACAGGTGCGGGAAACACCATATATTTT.